Detailed here is one T cell receptor (beta chain). What it binds is unknown. These data originate in a study of monozygotic twins with inflammatory bowel disease. The germline V gene has CDR1 MNHEY and CDR2 SVGAGI. CDR3 length: 13 residues. Addition of UMIs with a 6-nucleotide sample barcode was achieved by template switching. TCRdb re-called the 5' RACE reads; every CDR3 protein appears as one record, without DNA. This repertoire comprises fewer than 550,000 distinct CDR3 sequences; its ten largest clones make up 2.4%. The study, taken as a whole, reports: Discordant twins had repertoire similarity that did not differ from that of concordant twins, possibly from limited power. There were differing immunosuppressive treatments, which may have added variability to patient repertoires.

The V gene is TRBV6-5, the J gene TRBJ1-2; the D call from TCRdb, TRBD1, cannot be confirmed without DNA. The sequenced material came from blood. The TCR comes from a human donor with ulcerative colitis or Crohn's disease, or a healthy co-twin of an affected twin (not recorded which). Here the CDR3 reads CASSYDGAYGYTF.